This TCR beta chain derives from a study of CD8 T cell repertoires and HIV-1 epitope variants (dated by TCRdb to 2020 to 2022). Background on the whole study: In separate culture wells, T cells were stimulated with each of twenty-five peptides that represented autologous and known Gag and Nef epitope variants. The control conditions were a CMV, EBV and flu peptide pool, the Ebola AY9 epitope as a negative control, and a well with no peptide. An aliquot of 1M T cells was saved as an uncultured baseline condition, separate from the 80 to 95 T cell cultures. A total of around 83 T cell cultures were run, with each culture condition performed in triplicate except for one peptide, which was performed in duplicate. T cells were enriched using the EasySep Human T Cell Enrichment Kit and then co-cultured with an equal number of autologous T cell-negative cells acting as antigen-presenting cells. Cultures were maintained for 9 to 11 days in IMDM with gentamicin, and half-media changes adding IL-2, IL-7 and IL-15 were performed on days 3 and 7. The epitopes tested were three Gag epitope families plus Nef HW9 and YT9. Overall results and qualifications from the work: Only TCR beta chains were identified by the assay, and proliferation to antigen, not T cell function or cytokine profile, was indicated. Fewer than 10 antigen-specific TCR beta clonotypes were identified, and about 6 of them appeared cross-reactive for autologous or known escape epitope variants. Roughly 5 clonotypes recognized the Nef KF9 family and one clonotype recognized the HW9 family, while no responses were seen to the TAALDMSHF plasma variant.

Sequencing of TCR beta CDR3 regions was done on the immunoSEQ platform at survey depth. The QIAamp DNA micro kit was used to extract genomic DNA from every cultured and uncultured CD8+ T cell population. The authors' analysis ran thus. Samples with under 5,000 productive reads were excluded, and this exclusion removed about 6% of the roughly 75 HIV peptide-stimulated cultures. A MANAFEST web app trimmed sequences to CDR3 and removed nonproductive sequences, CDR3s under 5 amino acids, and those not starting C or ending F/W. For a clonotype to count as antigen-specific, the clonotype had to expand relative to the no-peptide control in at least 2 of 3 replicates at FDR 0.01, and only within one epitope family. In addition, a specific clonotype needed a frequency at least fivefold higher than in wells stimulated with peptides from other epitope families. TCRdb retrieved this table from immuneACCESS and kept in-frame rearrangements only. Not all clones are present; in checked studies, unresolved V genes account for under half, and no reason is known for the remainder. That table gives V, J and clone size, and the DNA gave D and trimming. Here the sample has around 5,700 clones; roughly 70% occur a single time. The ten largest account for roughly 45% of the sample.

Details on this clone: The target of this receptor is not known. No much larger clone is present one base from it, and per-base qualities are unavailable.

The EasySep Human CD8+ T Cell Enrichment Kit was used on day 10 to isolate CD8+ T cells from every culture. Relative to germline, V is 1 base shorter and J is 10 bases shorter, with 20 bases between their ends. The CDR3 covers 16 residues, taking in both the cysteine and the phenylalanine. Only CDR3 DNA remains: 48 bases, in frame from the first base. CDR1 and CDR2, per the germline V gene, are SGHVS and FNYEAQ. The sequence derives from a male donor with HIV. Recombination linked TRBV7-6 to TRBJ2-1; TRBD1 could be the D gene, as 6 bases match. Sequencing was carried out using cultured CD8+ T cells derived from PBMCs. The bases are TGTGCCAGCAGCTTAGATAGGCGAGGGACACGGGACGAGCAGTTCTTC. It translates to CASSLDRRGTRDEQFF. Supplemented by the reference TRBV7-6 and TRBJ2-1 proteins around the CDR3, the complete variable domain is GAGVSQSPRYKVTKRGQDVALRCDPISGHVSLYWYRQALGQGPEFLTYFNYEAQQDKSGLPNDRFSAERPEGSISTLTIQRTEQRDSAMYRCASSLDRRGTRDEQFFGPGTRLTVL.